This entry lists 2 T cell receptor beta chains sequenced from one sample in a study of T cell changes during pregnancy in multiple sclerosis. The method was immunoSEQ multiplex PCR; TCRdb's version includes in-frame clones alone and lacks a portion of them. The sample includes fewer than 60,000 clones, around 93% of them seen just once. This material consisted of peripheral blood, taken after pregnancy. These receptors were collected from a female donor in good health, enrolled as a control in a pregnancy study.

This sequence joins TRBV2 and TRBJ2-7, with 9 bases aligning to TRBD2. The V gene's germline CDR1 is SNHLY and CDR2 FYNNEI. The J segment lost 4 bases and the V segment lost 3 bases, leaving 4 bases of the junction unmatched. The CDR3 contains 14 residues. The DNA of the CDR3 is TGTGCCAGCAGTGAGGGGACTAGCACGTACGAGCAGTACTTC. Translating it yields CASSEGTSTYEQYF.

This clone has just one count. The chain links TRBV4-3 to TRBJ2-1; 9 bases line up with TRBD2. Germline trimming cut 5 bases from V and 0 bases from J; bases unmatched to any gene: 5. Per germline, CDR1 LGHNA and CDR2 YSLEER. The CDR3 runs 16 residues. CDR3: CASSVHSGSSYNEQFF. DNA for the CDR3: TGCGCCAGCAGCGTTCATAGCGGGAGCTCCTACAATGAGCAGTTCTTC.